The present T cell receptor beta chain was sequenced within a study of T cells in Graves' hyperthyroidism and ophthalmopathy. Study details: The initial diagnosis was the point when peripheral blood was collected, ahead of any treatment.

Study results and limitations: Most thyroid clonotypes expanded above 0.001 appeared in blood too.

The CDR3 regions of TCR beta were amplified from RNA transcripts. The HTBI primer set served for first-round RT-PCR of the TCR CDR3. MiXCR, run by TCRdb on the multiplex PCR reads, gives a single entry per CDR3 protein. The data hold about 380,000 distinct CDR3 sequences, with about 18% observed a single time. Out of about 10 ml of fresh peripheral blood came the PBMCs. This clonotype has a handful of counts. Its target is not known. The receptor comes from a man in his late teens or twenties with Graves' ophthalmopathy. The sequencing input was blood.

Here the CDR3 DNA reads TGCAGTGCTAGAGATCCTGCCGGCGTAGGTGCCCGTTCTGGGGCCAACGTCCTGACTTTC. Translated: CSARDPAGVGARSGANVLTF. The genes are TRBV20-1 and TRBJ2-6; D call uncertain. V was shortened by 0 bases and J by 1 base, with 22 bases between the two germline ends. The CDR3 is 20 amino acids. The germline CDR1 and CDR2 sequences are DFQATT and SNEGSKA (reference sequence).